The 4 T cell receptor beta chains listed next were all sequenced from one sample in a study of T-cell reconstitution after alpha-beta-depleted transplantation in children. Researchers prepared the TCRbeta library using unique molecular identifiers, the study reports. TCRdb called the PCR reads again in MiXCR, with one record for every CDR3 protein. The sample contains some 590,000 distinct CDR3 sequences, 10% of which appear only once. The material was PBMCs from the stem cell graft donor, obtained from the stem cell graft. These receptors all come from a human donor who donated a stem cell graft to a child with acute myeloid leukemia.

This clonotype has ten or more counts. The chain carries TRBV9 and TRBJ2-7, with TRBD2 identical over 12 bases. Trimming removed 0 bases from V and 2 bases from J; junction bases left unmatched: 9. The CDR3 has 18 residues. Germline V gene sequence: CDR1 SGDLS, CDR2 YYNGEE. CDR3 sequence (DNA): TGTGCCAGCAGCGTAGAAGCTAGCGGGAGGGCCTTCACCTACGAGCAGTACTTC. Residues: CASSVEASGRAFTYEQYF.

This clonotype was seen only a few times. J is TRBJ2-5 and V is TRBV25-1, with 7 bases aligning to TRBD1. There are 15 residues in the CDR3. Per the germline V gene, CDR1 is MGHDK and CDR2 is SYGVNS. V lost 3 bases, J lost 5 bases, and 9 bases stayed unmatched. For the CDR3, the DNA is TGTGCCAGCAGTGACTGGGACAGCCTTAGGGAGACCCAGTACTTC. It yields the protein CASSDWDSLRETQYF.

V and J are TRBV6-1 and TRBJ2-7; 8 bases fit TRBD1. Trimming at V came to 8 bases and at J to 3 bases, leaving 9 bases not matched to a gene. The CDR3 covers 14 residues. CDR1 MNHNS and CDR2 SASEGT come from the germline V gene. CDR3 coding DNA: TGTGCCAGCCGGGACAGGACAGGGCTCTACGAGCAGTACTTC. Its protein product is CASRDRTGLYEQYF.

This clonotype was seen more than once but under ten times. The chain joins TRBV7-9 to TRBJ1-1; D is possibly TRBD1 (5 bases). Germline loops: CDR1 SEHNR, CDR2 FQNEAQ (reference sequence). V was shortened by 5 bases and J by 4 bases, with 14 bases between the two germline ends. The CDR3 is 14 amino acids. This chain's CDR3 is CASSLRVLGTEAFF. The CDR3 DNA reads as TGTGCCAGCAGCCTCAGGGTTTTGGGCACTGAAGCTTTCTTT.